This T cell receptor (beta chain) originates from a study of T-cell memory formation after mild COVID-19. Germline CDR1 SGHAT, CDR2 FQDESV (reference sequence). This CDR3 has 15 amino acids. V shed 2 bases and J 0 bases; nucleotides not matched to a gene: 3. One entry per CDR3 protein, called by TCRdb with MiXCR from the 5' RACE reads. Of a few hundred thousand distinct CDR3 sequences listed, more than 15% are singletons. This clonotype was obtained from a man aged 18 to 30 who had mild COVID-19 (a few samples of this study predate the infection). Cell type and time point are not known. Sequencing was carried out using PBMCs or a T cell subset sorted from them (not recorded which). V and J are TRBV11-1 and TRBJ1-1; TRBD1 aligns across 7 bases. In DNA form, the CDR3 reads TGTGCCAGCAGCTTATTGGGACAGTTGAACACTGAAGCTTTCTTT. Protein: CASSLLGQLNTEAFF.